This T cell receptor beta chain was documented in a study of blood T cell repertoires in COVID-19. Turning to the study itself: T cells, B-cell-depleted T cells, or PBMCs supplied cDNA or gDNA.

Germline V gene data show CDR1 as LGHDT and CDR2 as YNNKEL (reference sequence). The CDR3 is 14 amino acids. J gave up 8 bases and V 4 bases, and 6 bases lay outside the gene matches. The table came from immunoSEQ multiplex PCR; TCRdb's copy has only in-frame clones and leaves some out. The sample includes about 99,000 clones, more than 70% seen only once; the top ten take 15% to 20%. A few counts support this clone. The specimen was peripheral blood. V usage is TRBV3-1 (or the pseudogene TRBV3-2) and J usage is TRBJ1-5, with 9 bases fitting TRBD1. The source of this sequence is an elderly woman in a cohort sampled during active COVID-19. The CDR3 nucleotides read TGTGCCAGCAGCCGTGGACAGGGGACGGAGCCCCAGCATTTT. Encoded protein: CASSRGQGTEPQHF.